Shown below are 20 T cell receptor beta chains from a single sample sequenced in a study of blood T cell repertoires in COVID-19. Generated by immunoSEQ multiplex PCR, the TCRdb table keeps only in-frame clones and is missing some. The profile shows under 150,000 clones, less than 90% of them singletons. Source material: PBMCs or T cells enriched from blood (not recorded which). These TCRs come from a young man who had recovered from COVID-19.

V gene TRBV30 combines with J gene TRBJ2-1; 13 nucleotides match TRBD2. This CDR3 spans 16 amino acids. V lost 6 bases, J lost 8 bases, and 13 bases stayed unmatched. The V gene's germline CDR1 is GTSNPN and CDR2 SVGIG (reference sequence). CDR3 nucleotides: TGTGCCTGCTCGATTGGGACTAGCGGGAACTCCTATGAGCAGTTCTTC. Translating gives CACSIGTSGNSYEQFF. Filled out from reference TRBV30 and TRBJ2-1, the complete variable domain reads SQTIHQWPATLVQPVGSPLSLECTVEGTSNPNLYWYRQAAGRGLQLLFYSVGIGQISSEVPQNLSASRPQDRQFILSSKKLLLSDSGFYLCACSIGTSGNSYEQFFGPGTRLTVL.

The chain has TRBV16 and TRBJ1-2, with TRBD1 matching over 8 bases. CDR3 length: 15 amino acids. J gave up 4 bases and V 4 bases, and 8 bases lay outside the gene matches. The germline V gene encodes CDR1 KGHSY and CDR2 FQNENV. The CDR3 DNA follows: TGTGCCAGCAGCCTTCCGGACAGGGTAGGCTATGGCTACACCTTC. Translating it yields CASSLPDRVGYGYTF.

This clone showed up just a few times. The V call is TRBV18, the J call TRBJ2-1; weak D call: TRBD2 (6 bases). CDR3 length: 16 amino acids. CDR1 is KGHSH and CDR2 is LQKENI in the germline V gene. The V gene lost 3 bases and the J gene lost 4 bases, with 16 bases spanning the gap. The DNA of the CDR3 is TGTGCCAGCTCACCTCCCCGGGTAGCGGATTACAATGAGCAGTTCTTC. Residues: CASSPPRVADYNEQFF.

This chain links TRBV2 with TRBJ1-3, with D possibly matching TRBD1 (6 bases). The CDR3 consists of 15 residues. From germline, CDR1 is SNHLY and CDR2 FYNNEI. Trimming stripped 3 bases from V and 2 bases from J, with 11 bases between. In DNA, the CDR3 is TGTGCCAGCAGTGAGGGGGCGCAACCTGGAAACACCATATATTTT. Its protein product is CASSEGAQPGNTIYF.

This clone appeared once. The chain employs TRBV5-6 and TRBJ1-4; 8 bases agree with TRBD1. Germline loops: CDR1 SGHDT, CDR2 YYEEEE. V was pared by 2 bases and J by 2 bases, with 2 bases of the junction left unmatched. The CDR3 totals 15 residues. CDR3 protein: CASSFDRGTNEKLFF. CDR3 bases: TGTGCCAGCAGCTTCGACAGGGGTACTAATGAAAAACTGTTTTTT.

The chain has TRBV6-5 and TRBJ2-3; possible D gene TRBD2, 5 bases. The CDR3 is 15 residues long. Trimming took off 6 bases at V and 0 bases at J, with 13 bases between the two ends. Germline values: CDR1 MNHEY, CDR2 SVGAGI. As DNA, the CDR3 is TGTGCCAGCAGCTATTTGACGGGGAGCACAGATACGCAGTATTTT. Translated: CASSYLTGSTDTQYF.

The rearrangement links TRBV5-5 to TRBJ1-3; 8 positions agree with TRBD1. J gave up 3 bases and V 0 bases, and 5 bases lay outside the gene matches. Germline-derived CDR1 and CDR2 are SGHKS and YYEKEE (reference sequence). The CDR3 covers 16 residues. CDR3 loop: CASSLGQGAGGNTIYF. The CDR3 coding sequence is TGTGCCAGCAGCTTGGGGCAGGGGGCTGGTGGAAACACCATATATTTT.

The J gene is TRBJ1-5, the V gene TRBV5-6; a possible D gene is TRBD1 (5 bases). Trimming took off 6 bases at V and 11 bases at J, with 18 bases between the two ends. CDR1 and CDR2 (germline): SGHDT, YYEEEE. The CDR3 has 13 residues. For the CDR3, the DNA is TGTGCCAGCACCTCCGGGGGGTATGGGACCCAGCATTTT. It encodes CASTSGGYGTQHF.

The chain carries TRBV12-3 or TRBV12-4 and TRBJ2-7, with 8 nucleotides matching TRBD2. The length of the CDR3 is 13 residues. J was trimmed by 5 bases and V by 6 bases; bases with no gene match: 6. The CDR3 DNA reads as TGTGCCAGCAGCTTACCCGGGGGGGACGAGCAGTACTTC. Translation gives CASSLPGGDEQYF.

This clone has only a few counts. The identical CDR3 is also encoded by other nucleotide sequences in the sample. The chain has TRBV19 and TRBJ2-7, with TRBD2 matching 10 bases. The CDR3 contains 15 residues. V was pared by 6 bases and J by 0 bases, with 5 bases of the junction left unmatched. Germline V CDR1 and CDR2: LNHDA, SQIVND (reference sequence). CDR3 protein: CASSPLAGNSYEQYF. For the CDR3, the DNA is TGTGCCAGTAGCCCACTAGCGGGAAACTCCTACGAGCAGTACTTC.

The rearrangement links TRBV7-3 to TRBJ1-5; TRBD1 is a possible D gene (6 bases). Germline loops: CDR1 SGHTA, CDR2 FQGTGA. The V end was cut by 1 base, the J end by 4 bases, with 14 bases between. The CDR3 totals 16 residues. CDR3 amino acids: CASSLIPGQQNQPQHF. The CDR3 region has the DNA TGTGCCAGCAGCTTAATCCCCGGACAGCAGAATCAGCCCCAGCATTTT.

The gene calls are TRBV4-1 and TRBJ2-7; D is undetermined. Deletions cut 0 bases from V and 2 bases from J, with 8 bases between. Germline CDR1 is MGHRA and CDR2 is YSYEKL. This CDR3 has 14 residues. The CDR3 region has the DNA TGCGCCAGCAGCCAAGATCGGCAGGCCTACGAGCAGTACTTC. Translating it yields CASSQDRQAYEQYF.

This clone has a handful of counts. V gene TRBV2 combines with J gene TRBJ1-5, with D tentatively TRBD1 (6 bases). This CDR3 has 15 amino acids. Germline CDR1 SNHLY, CDR2 FYNNEI. Trimming left V 4 bases short and J 1 base short, with 11 bases between. The CDR3 region has the DNA TGTGCCAGCAGTGGGCAGGGGTTAAGCAATCAGCCCCAGCATTTT. Translating it yields CASSGQGLSNQPQHF. The whole variable domain, filled in from reference TRBV2 and TRBJ1-5, reads EPEVTQTPSHQVTQMGQEVILRCVPISNHLYFYWYRQILGQKVEFLVSFYNNEISEKSEIFDDQFSVERPDGSNFTLKIRSTKLEDSAMYFCASSGQGLSNQPQHFGDGTRLSIL.

The chain joins TRBV4-1 to TRBJ2-7, with TRBD1 matching 9 bases. J was trimmed by 7 bases and V by 1 base; bases with no gene match: 11. Germline-derived CDR1 and CDR2 are MGHRA and YSYEKL. The CDR3 totals 16 residues. The chain's CDR3 is CASSQVRGTGPGEQYF. The CDR3 nucleotides read TGCGCCAGCAGCCAAGTCCGGGGGACAGGGCCGGGAGAGCAGTACTTC.

CDR3 in amino acids: CASSWDRLGELFF. In DNA, the CDR3 is TGCGCCAGCAGCTGGGACAGGCTGGGGGAGCTGTTTTTT. The chain joins TRBV5-1 to TRBJ2-2; 8 positions agree with TRBD1. Germline V gene data show CDR1 as SGHRS and CDR2 as YFSETQ. V shed 3 bases and J 8 bases; nucleotides not matched to a gene: 3. The CDR3 loop spans 13 amino acids. The full variable domain, with the rest looked up from reference TRBV5-1 and TRBJ2-2, is KAGVTQTPRYLIKTRGQQVTLSCSPISGHRSVSWYQQTPGQGLQFLFEYFSETQRNKGNFPGRFSGRQFSNSRSEMNVSTLELGDSALYLCASSWDRLGELFFGEGSRLTVL.

The table lists this clone with a few counts. The CDR3 DNA reads as TGTGCCAGCAGCTTCAGGGGTGCAGATGGCTACACCTTC. Protein sequence: CASSFRGADGYTF. The chain employs TRBV5-5 and TRBJ1-2, with a weak D call TRBD1 (6 bases). The CDR3 length is 13 residues. Germline CDR1 and CDR2: SGHKS and YYEKEE (reference sequence). V lost 2 bases to trimming and J lost 6 bases, with 11 bases between them.

J is TRBJ2-7 and V is TRBV5-4; D gene ambiguous. The CDR3 contains 14 residues. With 0 bases removed from V and 3 bases from J, the gap between germline ends came to 10 bases. Germline V gene lookup returns CDR1 SGHNT and CDR2 YYREEE (reference sequence). This CDR3 reads CASSLAGHYYEQYF. The CDR3, as DNA: TGTGCCAGCAGCTTGGCTGGTCACTACTACGAGCAGTACTTC.

The V gene is TRBV5-4, the J gene TRBJ1-6, with D uncertain. Germline CDR1 is SGHNT and CDR2 is YYREEE (reference sequence). V gave up 0 bases and J gave up 6 bases, with 13 bases separating them. The CDR3 is 16 amino acids. For the CDR3, the DNA is TGTGCCAGCAGCTTGGAACCTGTCCTCAGTAATTCACCCCTCCACTTT. Amino acid sequence: CASSLEPVLSNSPLHF.

This rearrangement joins TRBV6-5 to TRBJ1-2; D gene ambiguous. This CDR3 comprises 14 residues. CDR1 MNHEY and CDR2 SVGAGI come from the germline V gene. V dropped 2 bases and J dropped 3 bases, with 10 bases sitting between them. The CDR3 sequence is CASSYLDTDYGYTF. CDR3 nucleotides: TGTGCCAGCAGTTACCTCGACACGGACTATGGCTACACCTTC.

The chain employs TRBV29-1 and TRBJ1-4, with 7 bases identical to TRBD1. V gave up 6 bases and J gave up 5 bases; unmatched junction bases: 0. This CDR3 is 11 amino acids long. Germline loops: CDR1 SQVTM, CDR2 ANQGSEA. CDR3 nucleotides: TGCAGCGTGGGACAGAATGAAAAACTGTTTTTT. Its protein product is CSVGQNEKLFF.